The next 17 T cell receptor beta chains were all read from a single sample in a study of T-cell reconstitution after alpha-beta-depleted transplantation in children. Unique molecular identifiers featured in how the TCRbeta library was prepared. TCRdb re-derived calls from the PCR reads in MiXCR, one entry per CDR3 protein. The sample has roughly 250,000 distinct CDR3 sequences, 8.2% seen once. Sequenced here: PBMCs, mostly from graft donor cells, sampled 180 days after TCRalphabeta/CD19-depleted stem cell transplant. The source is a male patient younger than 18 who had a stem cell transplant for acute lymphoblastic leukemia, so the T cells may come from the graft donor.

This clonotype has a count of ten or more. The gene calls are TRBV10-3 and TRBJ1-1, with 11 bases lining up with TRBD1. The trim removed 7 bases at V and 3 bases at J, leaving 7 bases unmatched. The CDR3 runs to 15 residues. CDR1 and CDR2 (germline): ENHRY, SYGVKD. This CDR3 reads CAINGQGAAHTEAFF. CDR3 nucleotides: TGTGCCATCAACGGACAGGGGGCAGCACACACTGAAGCTTTCTTT.

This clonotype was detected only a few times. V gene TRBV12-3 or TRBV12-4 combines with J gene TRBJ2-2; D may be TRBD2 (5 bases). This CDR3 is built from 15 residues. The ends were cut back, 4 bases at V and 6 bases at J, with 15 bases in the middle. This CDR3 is CASSYRRPEAGELFF. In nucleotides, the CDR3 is TGTGCCAGCAGTTATAGACGGCCGGAGGCCGGGGAGCTGTTTTTT.

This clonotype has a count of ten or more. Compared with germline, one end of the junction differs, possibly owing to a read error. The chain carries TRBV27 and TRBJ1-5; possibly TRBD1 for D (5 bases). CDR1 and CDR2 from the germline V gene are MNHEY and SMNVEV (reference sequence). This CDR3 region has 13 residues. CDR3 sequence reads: CATSFRQNQPQHF. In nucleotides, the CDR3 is TGTGCCACCAGTTTCCGACAGAATCAGCCCCAGCATTTT.

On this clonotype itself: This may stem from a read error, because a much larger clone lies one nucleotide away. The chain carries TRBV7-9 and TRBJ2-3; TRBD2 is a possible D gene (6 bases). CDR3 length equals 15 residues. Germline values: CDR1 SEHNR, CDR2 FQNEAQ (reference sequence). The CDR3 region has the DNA TGTGCCGGCAGCGCCGAGGGGACTAGCACAGATACGCAGTATTTT. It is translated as CAGSAEGTSTDTQYF.

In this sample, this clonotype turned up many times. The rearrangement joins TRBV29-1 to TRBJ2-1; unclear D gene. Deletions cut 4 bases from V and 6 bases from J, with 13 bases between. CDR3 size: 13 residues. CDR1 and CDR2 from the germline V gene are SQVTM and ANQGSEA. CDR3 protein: CSVGPPNGNEQFF. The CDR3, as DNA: TGCAGCGTTGGACCCCCGAACGGCAATGAGCAGTTCTTC.

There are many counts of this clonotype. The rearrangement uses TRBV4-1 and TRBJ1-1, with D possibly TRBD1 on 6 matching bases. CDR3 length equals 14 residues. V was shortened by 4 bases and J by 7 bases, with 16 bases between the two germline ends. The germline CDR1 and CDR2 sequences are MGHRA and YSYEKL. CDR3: CASSPPNRADEAFF. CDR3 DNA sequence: TGCGCCAGCAGCCCCCCCAACAGGGCTGATGAAGCTTTCTTT.

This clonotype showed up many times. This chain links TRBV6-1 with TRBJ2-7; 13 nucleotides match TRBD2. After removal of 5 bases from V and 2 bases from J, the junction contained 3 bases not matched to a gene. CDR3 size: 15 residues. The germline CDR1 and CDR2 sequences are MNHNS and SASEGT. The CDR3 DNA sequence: TGTGCCAGCAGTCGTACTAGCGGGGGGGCCTACGAGCAGTACTTC. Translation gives CASSRTSGGAYEQYF.

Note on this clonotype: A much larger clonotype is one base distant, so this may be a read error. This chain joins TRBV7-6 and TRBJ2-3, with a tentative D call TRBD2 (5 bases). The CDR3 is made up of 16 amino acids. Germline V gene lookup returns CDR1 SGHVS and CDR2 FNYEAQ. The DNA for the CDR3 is TGTGCCAGCGGCTTAGGGAGCGGCAGAGGCACAGATACGCAGTATTTT. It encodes CASGLGSGRGTDTQYF.

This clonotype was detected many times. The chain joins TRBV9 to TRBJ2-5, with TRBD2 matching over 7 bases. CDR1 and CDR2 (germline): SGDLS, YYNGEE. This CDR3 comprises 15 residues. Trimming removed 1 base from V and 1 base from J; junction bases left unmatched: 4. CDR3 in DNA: TGTGCCAGCAGCGTACCCGGCGGGGGCCAAGAGACCCAGTACTTC. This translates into CASSVPGGGQETQYF.

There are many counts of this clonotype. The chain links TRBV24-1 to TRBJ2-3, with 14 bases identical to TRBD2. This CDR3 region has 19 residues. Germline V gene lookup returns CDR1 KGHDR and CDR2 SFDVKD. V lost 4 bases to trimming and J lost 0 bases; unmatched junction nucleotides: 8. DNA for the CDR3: TGTGCCACCAGTGAGGGGACTAGCGGGAGCGGATTGAGCACAGATACGCAGTATTTT. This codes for CATSEGTSGSGLSTDTQYF.

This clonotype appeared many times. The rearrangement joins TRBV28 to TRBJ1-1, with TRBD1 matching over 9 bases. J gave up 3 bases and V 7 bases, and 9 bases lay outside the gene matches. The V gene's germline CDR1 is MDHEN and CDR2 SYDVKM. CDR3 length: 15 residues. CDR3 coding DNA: TGTGCCAGCACCGACTCGACAGGGGGGCACACTGAAGCTTTCTTT. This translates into CASTDSTGGHTEAFF.

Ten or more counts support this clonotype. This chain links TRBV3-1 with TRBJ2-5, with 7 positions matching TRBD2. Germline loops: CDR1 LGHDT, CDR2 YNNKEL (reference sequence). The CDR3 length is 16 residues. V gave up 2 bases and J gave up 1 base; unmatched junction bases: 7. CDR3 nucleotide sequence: TGTGCCAGCAGCCAACCCCTCGGACTAGTCCAAGAGACCCAGTACTTC. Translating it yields CASSQPLGLVQETQYF.

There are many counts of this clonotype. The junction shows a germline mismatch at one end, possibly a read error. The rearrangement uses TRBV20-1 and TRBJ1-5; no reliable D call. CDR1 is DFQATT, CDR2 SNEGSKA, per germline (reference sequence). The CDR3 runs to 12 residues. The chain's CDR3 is CSVRGANQPQHF. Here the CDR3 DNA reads TGCAGTGTTAGAGGCGCAAATCAGCCCCAGCATTTT.

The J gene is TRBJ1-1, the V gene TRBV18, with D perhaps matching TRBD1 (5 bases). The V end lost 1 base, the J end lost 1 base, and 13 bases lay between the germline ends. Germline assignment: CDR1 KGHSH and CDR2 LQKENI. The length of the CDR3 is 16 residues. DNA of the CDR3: TGTGCCAGCTCACCACAATGGTCCCAGGGGAACACTGAAGCTTTCTTT. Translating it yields CASSPQWSQGNTEAFF.

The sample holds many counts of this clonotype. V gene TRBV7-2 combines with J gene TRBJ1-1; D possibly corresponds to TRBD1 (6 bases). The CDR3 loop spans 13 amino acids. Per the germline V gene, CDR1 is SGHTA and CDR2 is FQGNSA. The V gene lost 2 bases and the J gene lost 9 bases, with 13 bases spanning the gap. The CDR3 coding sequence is TGTGCCAGCAGCTTAAAATCGGACAGCCAAGCTTTCTTT. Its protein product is CASSLKSDSQAFF.

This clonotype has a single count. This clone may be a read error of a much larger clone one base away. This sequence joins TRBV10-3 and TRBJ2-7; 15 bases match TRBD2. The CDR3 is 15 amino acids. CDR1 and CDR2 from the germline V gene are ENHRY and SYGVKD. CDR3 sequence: CAISEGLAGGYGQYF. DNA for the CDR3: TGTGCCATCAGTGAGGGACTAGCGGGAGGGTACGGGCAGTACTTC.

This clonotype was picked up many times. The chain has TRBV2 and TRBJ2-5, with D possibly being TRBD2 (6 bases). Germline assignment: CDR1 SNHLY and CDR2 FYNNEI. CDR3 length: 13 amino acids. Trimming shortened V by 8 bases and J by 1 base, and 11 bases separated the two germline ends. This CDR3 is CASETRSQETQYF. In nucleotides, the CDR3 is TGTGCCAGCGAGACTAGAAGCCAAGAGACCCAGTACTTC.